The next 22 T cell receptor beta chains were all read from a single sample in a study of blood T cell repertoires in COVID-19 (dated by TCRdb to 2018 to 2020). The library was generated by the immunoSEQ multiplex PCR assay. The source is immuneACCESS, and TCRdb retained only in-frame sequences with V and J called. Part of the clones is not carried over; for the studies checked, unresolved V genes explain less than half of this, and the remainder is unexplained. The sample profile shows tens of thousands of clones; 55% to 70% of them were found once. The ten largest clones represent about 9% of the sample. The sample comprised peripheral blood. These receptor sequences come from a woman aged 65 to 85 with acute or convalescent COVID-19.

The V and J genes are TRBV11-2 and TRBJ2-5; 10 bases agree with TRBD1. The V and J ends lost 6 bases and 6 bases, in that order; junction bases with no gene match: 7. CDR3 size: 14 residues. The germline CDR1 and CDR2 sequences are SGHAT and FQNNGV. The CDR3: CASREPGQGKTQYF. The CDR3 coding sequence is TGTGCCAGCAGGGAACCGGGACAGGGGAAGACCCAGTACTTC.

V usage is TRBV29-1 and J usage is TRBJ2-1, with 9 bases aligning to TRBD2. Unmatched junction bases numbered 9, after V lost 4 bases and J lost 5 bases. The CDR3 consists of 15 residues. Germline CDR1 is SQVTM and CDR2 is ANQGSEA. CDR3 amino acids: CSVAAAASGDNEQFF. CDR3 nucleotides: TGCAGCGTTGCAGCGGCGGCTAGCGGGGACAATGAGCAGTTCTTC.

This chain joins TRBV5-1 and TRBJ1-2, with D perhaps matching TRBD1 (5 bases). Trimming took 4 bases from V and 4 from J, leaving 17 bases between them. The germline gives CDR1 SGHRS, CDR2 YFSETQ. The CDR3 runs to 15 residues. The CDR3 sequence: CASSPNQQEPYGYTF. The CDR3 nucleotides are TGCGCCAGCAGCCCAAACCAACAGGAGCCCTATGGCTACACCTTC.

This clone was recorded a few times. This sequence joins TRBV6-5 and TRBJ2-5; 14 bases fit TRBD2. The CDR3 covers 15 residues. Germline V lookup: CDR1 MNHEY, CDR2 SVGAGI. V shed 6 bases, J shed 4 bases, and the junction held 4 bases outside the gene matches. The CDR3 loop reads CASRRTSGGLETQYF. The CDR3 DNA reads as TGTGCCAGCAGGCGGACTAGCGGGGGGTTAGAGACCCAGTACTTC.

This clone has a single count. The genes are TRBV21-1 and TRBJ2-1; the table's D call of TRBD2 was not tested on the DNA. TRBV21-1 is labeled a pseudogene. CDR3 length: 15 amino acids. The CDR3 DNA follows: TGTGCCAGCAGCAAAGGAACTAGCGGGAGACTTGAGCAGTTCTTC. This codes for CASSKGTSGRLEQFF.

This rearrangement joins TRBV19 to TRBJ1-1, with TRBD1 as a possible D gene (5 bases). Looked up from germline, CDR1 is LNHDA and CDR2 is SQIVND (reference sequence). This CDR3 contains 14 residues. V was clipped by 3 bases and J by 1 base, with 9 bases between them. The CDR3 DNA reads TGTGCCAGTAGTATTTGGACAACGAACACTGAAGCTTTCTTT. It translates to CASSIWTTNTEAFF.

This clone has only a few counts. The rearrangement links TRBV5-1 to TRBJ1-4, with 9 nucleotides matching TRBD1. Unmatched junction bases numbered 7, after V lost 4 bases and J lost 12 bases. This CDR3 is 13 amino acids long. Per the germline V gene, CDR1 is SGHRS and CDR2 is YFSETQ. In DNA, the CDR3 is TGCGCCAGCAGCCCCTGGACAGGGGTGGAACTGTTTTTT. This codes for CASSPWTGVELFF. The whole variable domain, remainder taken from reference TRBV5-1 and TRBJ1-4, is KAGVTQTPRYLIKTRGQQVTLSCSPISGHRSVSWYQQTPGQGLQFLFEYFSETQRNKGNFPGRFSGRQFSNSRSEMNVSTLELGDSALYLCASSPWTGVELFFGSGTQLSVL.

V and J are TRBV6-5 and TRBJ2-7, with D possibly being TRBD2 (6 bases). This CDR3 is 11 amino acids long. CDR1 is MNHEY and CDR2 is SVGAGI in the germline V gene. Trimming cost V 2 bases and J 12 bases, with 11 bases left between them. The CDR3 region is CASSYMGGSYF. CDR3 nucleotides: TGTGCCAGCAGTTACATGGGGGGTTCGTACTTC.

The rearrangement links TRBV7-2 to TRBJ2-1; 7 positions match TRBD1. CDR3 length: 15 amino acids. The junction had 3 bases not matched to a gene; V was cut back by 4 bases and J by 0 bases. In germline, CDR1 is SGHTA, CDR2 FQGNSA. The CDR3 nucleotides are TGTGCCAGCAGCTGGGACAGAATCTCCTACAATGAGCAGTTCTTC. Protein sequence: CASSWDRISYNEQFF.

This clone was counted only a few times. The chain carries TRBV7-8 and TRBJ1-2, with 7 nucleotides matching TRBD1. This CDR3 contains 15 residues. Trimming removed 2 bases from V and 8 bases from J; junction bases left unmatched: 11. Germline V gene sequence: CDR1 SGHVS, CDR2 FQNEAQ. The CDR3 here is CASSLTRDSPNGYTF. In DNA form, the CDR3 reads TGTGCCAGCAGCTTAACTAGGGACAGCCCGAACGGCTACACCTTC. Variable domain in full (rest from reference TRBV7-8 and TRBJ1-2): GAGVSQSPRYKVAKRGQDVALRCDPISGHVSLFWYQQALGQGPEFLTYFQNEAQLDKSGLPSDRFFAERPEGSVSTLKIQRTQQEDSAVYLCASSLTRDSPNGYTFGSGTRLTVV.

This clone turned up a few times. This chain links TRBV2 with TRBJ2-7; no clear D gene. In germline, CDR1 is SNHLY, CDR2 FYNNEI. V lost 6 bases, J lost 7 bases, and 19 bases lay in between. CDR3 size: 14 residues. Written as DNA, the CDR3 is TGTGCCAGCAGCCTAGATTTGCGGTACGAAGAGCAGTACTTC. The encoded protein is CASSLDLRYEEQYF.

This chain uses TRBV6-5 with TRBJ1-6, with D possibly TRBD1 on 5 matching bases. In germline, CDR1 is MNHEY, CDR2 SVGAGI. V lost 6 bases and J 7 bases, leaving 16 bases between the germline ends. This CDR3 is built from 15 residues. The CDR3 spells CASRKLTGSNSPLHF. CDR3 nucleotide sequence: TGTGCCAGCAGGAAATTAACAGGCTCAAATTCACCCCTCCACTTT.

This chain links TRBV28 with TRBJ1-2; D is unresolved. Germline V CDR1 and CDR2: MDHEN, SYDVKM. Trimming removed 5 bases from V and 4 bases from J, with 8 bases in between. There are 12 residues in the CDR3. CDR3 DNA sequence: TGTGCCAGCAGTACAGTAGGCTATGGCTACACCTTC. It specifies CASSTVGYGYTF.

This rearrangement joins TRBV7-8 to TRBJ2-1; a weak D match, TRBD2 (7 bases). The V and J ends lost 5 bases and 2 bases respectively, with 10 bases between them. Per germline, CDR1 SGHVS and CDR2 FQNEAQ. The CDR3 spans 14 residues. The CDR3 spells CASSPGGPYNEQFF. The CDR3 bases are TGTGCCAGCAGCCCCGGGGGGCCCTACAATGAGCAGTTCTTC.

The chain combines TRBV30 with TRBJ2-1, with a weak D call TRBD2 (5 bases). The CDR3 is 12 residues long. Germline assignment: CDR1 GTSNPN and CDR2 SVGIG (reference sequence). V was shortened by 2 bases and J by 10 bases, with 12 bases between the two germline ends. CDR3 coding DNA: TGTGCCTGGAGTCCCCTGAGGGTCGAGCAGTTCTTC. Translated: CAWSPLRVEQFF.

J is TRBJ2-1 and V is TRBV7-2, with a possible D match to TRBD1 (6 bases). This CDR3 has 13 residues. V shed 5 bases and J shed 12 bases, with 17 bases lying between them. Germline loops: CDR1 SGHTA, CDR2 FQGNSA. CDR3 coding DNA: TGTGCCAGCAGCGTACTCATACAGGGCGCGCAGTTCTTC. Amino acids: CASSVLIQGAQFF.

The J gene is TRBJ1-4, the V gene TRBV6-2 or TRBV6-3; D ambiguous. Trimming cost V 4 bases and J 0 bases, with 9 bases left between them. The V gene's germline CDR1 is MNHEY and CDR2 SVGEGT. The CDR3 loop spans 15 amino acids. The CDR3 loop reads CASSSASATNEKLFF. CDR3 nucleotide sequence: TGTGCCAGCAGTTCTGCCTCAGCAACTAATGAAAAACTGTTTTTT.

The chain links TRBV6-5 to TRBJ1-5; a possible D gene is TRBD1 (6 bases). The CDR3 extends over 13 amino acids. In germline, CDR1 is MNHEY, CDR2 SVGAGI. V dropped 6 bases and J dropped 6 bases, with 12 bases sitting between them. CDR3 DNA sequence: TGTGCCAGCAGAAACAGGGACGGTCAGCCCCAGCATTTT. Its protein product is CASRNRDGQPQHF.

This clone was detected a few times. The rearrangement joins TRBV29-1 to TRBJ2-5; TRBD1 aligns across 7 bases. Germline assignment: CDR1 SQVTM and CDR2 ANQGSEA. Trimming removed 7 bases from V and 1 base from J; junction bases left unmatched: 6. CDR3 size: 13 residues. The CDR3 sequence is CSGTRDSQETQYF. In DNA, the CDR3 is TGCAGCGGAACCCGGGACAGCCAAGAGACCCAGTACTTC. Full variable domain (missing parts from reference TRBV29-1 and TRBJ2-5): SAVISQKPSRDICQRGTSLTIQCQVDSQVTMMFWYRQQPGQSLTLIATANQGSEATYESGFVIDKFPISRPNLTFSTLTVSNMSPEDSSIYLCSGTRDSQETQYFGPGTRLLVL.

The rearrangement links TRBV4-3 to TRBJ1-6; 11 bases line up with TRBD1. Unmatched junction bases numbered 11, after V lost 5 bases and J lost 8 bases. The CDR3 contains 17 residues. Germline V gene data show CDR1 as LGHNA and CDR2 as YSLEER. CDR3 amino acids: CASSAGQGAYKHSPLHF. In nucleotides, the CDR3 is TGCGCCAGCAGCGCAGGACAGGGGGCCTATAAGCATTCACCCCTCCACTTT.

V is TRBV7-9 and J is TRBJ2-3; 8 bases match TRBD2. There are 14 residues in the CDR3. Germline-derived CDR1 and CDR2 are SEHNR and FQNEAQ (reference sequence). Trimming took 5 bases from V and 4 from J; bases not matched to a gene: 5. The CDR3 sequence: CASSGGLVPDTQYF. For the CDR3, the DNA is TGTGCCAGCAGCGGGGGACTAGTCCCAGATACGCAGTATTTT.

The chain carries TRBV2 and TRBJ2-7; maybe TRBD2 (6 bases). Per the germline V gene, CDR1 is SNHLY and CDR2 is FYNNEI. This CDR3 has 16 amino acids. The germline V and J ends were trimmed by 5 bases and 1 base, with 18 bases remaining between them. The CDR3 here is CASSTHGRGPSYEQYF. DNA of the CDR3: TGTGCCAGCAGTACTCACGGGCGGGGTCCTTCCTACGAGCAGTACTTC. Drawing the rest from reference TRBV2 and TRBJ2-7, the complete variable domain is EPEVTQTPSHQVTQMGQEVILRCVPISNHLYFYWYRQILGQKVEFLVSFYNNEISEKSEIFDDQFSVERPDGSNFTLKIRSTKLEDSAMYFCASSTHGRGPSYEQYFGPGTRLTVT.